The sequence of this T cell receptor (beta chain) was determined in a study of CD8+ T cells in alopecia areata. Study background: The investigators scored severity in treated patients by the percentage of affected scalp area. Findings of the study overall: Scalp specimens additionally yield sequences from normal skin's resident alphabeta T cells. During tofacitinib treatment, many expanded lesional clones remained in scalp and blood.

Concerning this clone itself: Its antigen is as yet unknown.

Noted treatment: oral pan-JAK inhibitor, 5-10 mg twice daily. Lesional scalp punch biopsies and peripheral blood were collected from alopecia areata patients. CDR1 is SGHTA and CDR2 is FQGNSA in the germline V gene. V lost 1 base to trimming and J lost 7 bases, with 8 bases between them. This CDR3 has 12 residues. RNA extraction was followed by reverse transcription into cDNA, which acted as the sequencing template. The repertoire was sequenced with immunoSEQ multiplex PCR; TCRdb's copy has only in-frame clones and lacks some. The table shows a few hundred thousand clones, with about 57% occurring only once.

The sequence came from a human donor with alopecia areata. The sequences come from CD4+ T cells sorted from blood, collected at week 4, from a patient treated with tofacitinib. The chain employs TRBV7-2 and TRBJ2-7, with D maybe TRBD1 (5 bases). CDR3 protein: CASSLVPGEQYF. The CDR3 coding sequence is TGTGCCAGCAGCTTAGTCCCAGGGGAGCAGTACTTC. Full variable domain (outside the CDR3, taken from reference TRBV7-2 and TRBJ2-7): GAGVSQSPSNKVTEKGKDVELRCDPISGHTALYWYRQSLGQGLEFLIYFQGNSAPDKSGLPSDRFSAERTGGSVSTLTIQRTQQEDSAVYLCASSLVPGEQYFGPGTRLTVT.